This entry describes one TCR beta chain. Its antigen remains unknown. V gave up 2 bases and J gave up 1 base, with 13 bases separating them. There are 16 residues in the CDR3. CDR1 MDHEN and CDR2 SYDVKM come from the germline V gene. The sample belongs to a study of T-cell reconstitution after alpha-beta-depleted transplantation in children. Broader study findings: There were reportedly several hundred expanded graft clones from which alpha-beta T cells came about two months after transplant.

The TCRbeta library incorporated unique molecular identifiers. TCRdb reanalysed the PCR reads using MiXCR and keeps one entry per CDR3 protein. This table has about 600,000 distinct CDR3 sequences, 23% appearing once. V gene TRBV28 combines with J gene TRBJ2-3; unclear D gene. The sequencing used PBMCs, mostly from graft donor cells, collected 360 days after TCRalphabeta/CD19-depleted stem cell transplant. This clonotype was sampled from a boy in the first two years of life who had a stem cell transplant for acute myeloid leukemia, so the T cells may come from the graft donor. CDR3 nucleotides: TGTGCCAGCAGTTTAAGGCGAATACGCGGCACAGATACGCAGTATTTT. Translated, it gives CASSLRRIRGTDTQYF.